The 10 T cell receptor beta chains in this list originate from one sample, sequenced in a study of blood T cell repertoires in COVID-19. Some clones are missing from TCRdb's copy, which holds only in-frame ones; the method was immunoSEQ multiplex PCR. The data show over 150,000 clones, with around 83% seen just once and less than 30% held by the top ten. Sequenced input: peripheral blood. The receptors stem from a woman aged 60-75 years with acute or convalescent COVID-19.

V and J are TRBV6-5 and TRBJ1-2; a possible D gene is TRBD1 (6 bases). Deletions cut 6 bases from V and 7 bases from J, with 12 bases between. Germline values: CDR1 MNHEY, CDR2 SVGAGI. The CDR3 extends over 12 amino acids. The CDR3, as DNA: TGTGCCAGCAGATTACAAGGGGGTGGCTACACCTTC. Its translation is CASRLQGGGYTF.

The CDR3 DNA reads TGTGCCAGCAGGACTCCAGGGAAAGGTCAGCCCCAGCATTTT. The encoded protein is CASRTPGKGQPQHF. The V and J genes are TRBV27 and TRBJ1-5; possible D gene TRBD1, 5 bases. CDR3 length: 14 residues. Trimming shortened V by 6 bases and J by 6 bases, and 15 bases separated the two germline ends. The germline gives CDR1 MNHEY, CDR2 SMNVEV (reference sequence).

The J gene is TRBJ1-6, the V gene TRBV28; 7 bases line up with TRBD1. Germline loops: CDR1 MDHEN, CDR2 SYDVKM. The CDR3 length is 16 residues. Germline trimming cut 7 bases from V and 7 bases from J; bases unmatched to any gene: 13. The CDR3 spells CASMPGQPSGNSPLHF. For the CDR3, the DNA is TGTGCCAGCATGCCGGGACAGCCGTCCGGCAATTCACCCCTCCACTTT.

V is TRBV19 and J is TRBJ2-3; 8 nucleotides agree with TRBD1. J gave up 0 bases and V 5 bases, and 1 base lay outside the gene matches. The CDR3 spans 14 residues. The germline V gene has CDR1 LNHDA and CDR2 SQIVND (reference sequence). The CDR3 loop is CASSRTGSTDTQYF. The CDR3 bases are TGTGCCAGTAGTCGGACAGGGAGCACAGATACGCAGTATTTT.

The chain links TRBV3-1 (or the pseudogene TRBV3-2) to TRBJ1-2; 7 nucleotides match TRBD1. Germline V CDR1 and CDR2: LGHDT, YNNKEL (reference sequence). The CDR3 runs to 14 residues. V lost 7 bases and J lost 4; bases outside the gene matches: 9. DNA for the CDR3: TGTGCCAGCAACGACAGGGTTGGAGGCTATGGCTACACCTTC. Translating gives CASNDRVGGYGYTF.

In DNA, the CDR3 is TGTGCCAGCAGCCGTGGACAGGGGCTAACTGAAGCTTTCTTT. The encoded protein is CASSRGQGLTEAFF. The chain is built from TRBV3-1 (or the pseudogene TRBV3-2) and TRBJ1-1, with TRBD1 matching over 9 bases. Germline CDR1 and CDR2: LGHDT and YNNKEL (reference sequence). V was clipped by 4 bases and J by 5 bases; unmatched bases: 5. The CDR3 extends over 14 amino acids.

This chain links TRBV19 with TRBJ1-1; D unclear. CDR1 is LNHDA, CDR2 SQIVND, per germline (reference sequence). V was trimmed by 1 base and J by 7 bases, leaving 13 bases between them. The CDR3 loop spans 14 amino acids. The CDR3 region is CASSIGLLGSEAFF. The CDR3 DNA reads as TGTGCCAGTAGTATAGGTCTCCTCGGGAGTGAAGCTTTCTTT.

A single count supports this clone. The chain uses TRBV21-1 and TRBJ1-3. TRBV21-1 is a listed pseudogene. CDR3 length equals 14 residues. CDR3 nucleotides: TGTGCAAATATGGGGGGGCATCTCGGAAACACCATATATTTT. Its translation: CANMGGHLGNTIYF.

The chain recombines TRBV4-1 with TRBJ2-5, with D tentatively TRBD2 (6 bases). V was cut by 3 bases and J by 5 bases, with 13 bases left in between. The CDR3 spans 14 residues. Germline assignment: CDR1 MGHRA and CDR2 YSYEKL. CDR3 in amino acids: CASSQTGGLETQYF. The CDR3 DNA reads TGCGCCAGCAGCCAGACCGGAGGGTTGGAGACCCAGTACTTC.

CDR3 bases: TGTGCCAGCAGCCAAGATCCCAGCGGGGGGGCGGAAACAGATACGCAGTATTTT. Amino acids: CASSQDPSGGAETDTQYF. V and J are TRBV4-2 and TRBJ2-3, with 10 bases lining up with TRBD2. With V trimmed by 0 bases and J by 3 bases, 9 bases remained unmatched. This CDR3 region has 18 residues. Germline V gene sequence: CDR1 LGHNA, CDR2 YNFKEQ.